A single sample gave rise to the 28 T cell receptor beta chains below, sequenced in a study of blood T cell repertoires in COVID-19. Here immunoSEQ multiplex PCR was the method, and the copy in TCRdb shows in-frame clones only, minus some. The sample gives approximately 47,000 clones, more than 75% of which show up once; approximately 2.1% is in the top ten. The sample was peripheral blood. The source is a woman aged 60 to 75 with acute or convalescent COVID-19.

For the CDR3, the DNA is TGTGCCAGCAGGCAGACAGGTACCATGAACACTGAAGCTTTCTTT. Its protein product is CASRQTGTMNTEAFF. The chain has TRBV6-5 and TRBJ1-1; the D gene is possibly TRBD1 (6 bases). The V gene lost 6 bases and the J gene lost 0 bases, with 14 bases spanning the gap. The CDR3 runs 15 residues. The V gene's germline CDR1 is MNHEY and CDR2 SVGAGI.

CDR3 in amino acids: CASSSNRGNYGYTF. CDR3 nucleotide sequence: TGTGCCAGCAGTTCGAACAGGGGCAACTATGGCTACACCTTC. The chain combines TRBV11-2 with TRBJ1-2; 7 bases are shared with TRBD1. Germline assignment: CDR1 SGHAT and CDR2 FQNNGV. J was trimmed by 2 bases and V by 6 bases; bases with no gene match: 6. The CDR3 covers 14 residues.

The chain employs TRBV3-1 (or the pseudogene TRBV3-2) and TRBJ2-2; TRBD2 matches at 14 bases. There are 16 residues in the CDR3. After removal of 4 bases from V and 7 bases from J, the junction contained 5 bases not matched to a gene. From germline, CDR1 is LGHDT and CDR2 YNNKEL (reference sequence). DNA of the CDR3: TGTGCCAGCAGCCCGGGACTAGCGGGAGTTGGCGGGGAGCTGTTTTTT. This sequence encodes CASSPGLAGVGGELFF.

The chain links TRBV27 to TRBJ2-5; 7 nucleotides agree with TRBD2. With the DNA end fitting TRBJ2-7 better, the J assignment may be wrong. Germline V lookup: CDR1 MNHEY, CDR2 SMNVEV (reference sequence). This CDR3 comprises 14 residues. CDR3 amino acids: CASSSLAVSYEQYF. For the CDR3, the DNA is TGTGCCAGCAGTTCTCTAGCGGTTTCCTACGAGCAGTACTTC.

The V call is TRBV5-5, the J call TRBJ2-6; D remains ambiguous. Germline lookup yields CDR1 SGHKS and CDR2 YYEKEE (reference sequence). The CDR3 has 16 residues. Trimming cost V 1 base and J 0 bases, with 8 bases left between them. The CDR3 region has the DNA TGTGCCAGCAGCTTGCGCGGTGTCTCTGGGGCCAACGTCCTGACTTTC. It specifies CASSLRGVSGANVLTF.

This clone was recorded once. The chain links TRBV5-4 to TRBJ2-1; possible D gene TRBD2, 6 bases. Deletions cut 4 bases from V and 10 bases from J, with 15 bases between. Germline lookup yields CDR1 SGHNT and CDR2 YYREEE (reference sequence). The CDR3 covers 13 residues. The CDR3, as DNA: TGTGCCAGCAGCACCTGGACTAAATCCGAGCAGTTCTTC. Its protein product is CASSTWTKSEQFF.

This sequence joins TRBV4-1 and TRBJ2-7; 7 bases are shared with TRBD2. Trimming at V came to 1 base and at J to 4 bases, leaving 7 bases not matched to a gene. The CDR3 has 15 residues. CDR1 MGHRA and CDR2 YSYEKL come from the germline V gene. CDR3 sequence: CASSQGASGLYEQYF. CDR3 sequence (DNA): TGCGCCAGCAGCCAAGGGGCTAGCGGTTTGTACGAGCAGTACTTC.

The rearrangement uses TRBV7-9 and TRBJ1-3, with D tentatively TRBD1 (5 bases). CDR1 and CDR2 from the germline V gene are SEHNR and FQNEAQ (reference sequence). V lost 0 bases and J 3 bases, leaving 9 bases between the germline ends. CDR3 length: 15 residues. The CDR3 coding sequence is TGTGCCAGCAGCTTAGCGCAGGGCGTTGGAAACACCATATATTTT. Protein product: CASSLAQGVGNTIYF.

The chain links TRBV5-1 to TRBJ1-4; 7 bases map to TRBD1. Germline V gene data show CDR1 as SGHRS and CDR2 as YFSETQ. This CDR3 has 14 amino acids. Trimming took 4 bases from V and 5 from J; bases not matched to a gene: 5. This CDR3 reads CASSIDRANEKLFF. CDR3 in DNA: TGCGCCAGCAGCATCGACAGGGCGAATGAAAAACTGTTTTTT.

This clone occurred once. The chain links TRBV3-1 (or the pseudogene TRBV3-2) to TRBJ2-1, with 9 bases matching TRBD2. CDR1 is LGHDT, CDR2 YNNKEL, per germline (reference sequence). V gave up 1 base and J gave up 8 bases; unmatched junction bases: 6. This CDR3 contains 15 residues. CDR3 DNA sequence: TGTGCCAGCAGCCAAGGTAGCGGGAGTAGGTATGAGCAGTTCTTC. This gives the protein CASSQGSGSRYEQFF.

Only one count was recorded for this clone. The V and J genes are TRBV28 and TRBJ2-7, with TRBD2 as a possible D gene (5 bases). Germline assignment: CDR1 MDHEN and CDR2 SYDVKM. With 7 bases removed from V and 3 bases from J, the gap between germline ends came to 16 bases. The CDR3 loop spans 14 amino acids. DNA of the CDR3: TGTGCCAGCAATACGGCGGGCTTAGGCTACGAGCAGTACTTC. Residues: CASNTAGLGYEQYF.

This sequence joins TRBV6-4 and TRBJ2-1, with TRBD2 matching 7 bases. The trim removed 2 bases at V and 0 bases at J, leaving 1 base unmatched. Germline V gene sequence: CDR1 MRHNA, CDR2 SNTAGT. The CDR3 extends over 15 amino acids. The CDR3 loop is CASSDGGSSYNEQFF. The CDR3 nucleotides read TGTGCCAGCAGTGACGGCGGGAGCTCCTACAATGAGCAGTTCTTC.

The CDR3 sequence: CASSLEQGGIYTF. In DNA, the CDR3 is TGCGCCAGCAGCTTGGAACAGGGGGGAATCTACACCTTC. The chain has TRBV5-1 and TRBJ1-2; 8 nucleotides align to TRBD1. J gave up 10 bases and V 0 bases, and 5 bases lay outside the gene matches. Germline V CDR1 and CDR2: SGHRS, YFSETQ. The CDR3 is 13 amino acids.

CDR3 DNA: TGTGCCAGCAGTCTGCTAGCGGGTGCCAGCAATGAGCAGTTCTTC. It encodes CASSLLAGASNEQFF. The chain couples TRBV2 to TRBJ2-1; 8 positions match TRBD2. The junction had 9 bases not matched to a gene; V was cut back by 5 bases and J by 6 bases. The CDR3 is made up of 15 amino acids. Germline CDR1 reads SNHLY; CDR2 reads FYNNEI.

This clone is medium-sized (0.01 to 0.1%) in the sample. The chain combines TRBV6-1 with TRBJ1-1; 8 bases match TRBD1. The CDR3 is made up of 16 amino acids. V shed 2 bases, J shed 1 base, and the junction held 6 bases outside the gene matches. Germline CDR1 is MNHNS and CDR2 is SASEGT. DNA of the CDR3: TGTGCCAGCAGTGAATGGCGGGGACAGGCGAACACTGAAGCTTTCTTT. This sequence encodes CASSEWRGQANTEAFF.

V usage is TRBV7-3 and J usage is TRBJ2-2; D gene uncertain. The germline V and J ends were trimmed by 5 bases and 6 bases, with 13 bases remaining between them. This CDR3 spans 14 amino acids. Germline CDR1 and CDR2: SGHTA and FQGTGA. The CDR3 coding sequence is TGTGCCAGCAGCCCCGACCTAGTCTCCGGGGAGCTGTTTTTT. As protein: CASSPDLVSGELFF.

This chain joins TRBV5-6 and TRBJ1-2, with D uncertain. The germline V gene encodes CDR1 SGHDT and CDR2 YYEEEE. The CDR3 spans 15 residues. V lost 2 bases, J lost 4 bases, and 15 bases lay in between. As DNA, the CDR3 is TGTGCCAGCAGCTTACTGCCCCCCGCCGTCTATGGCTACACCTTC. As protein: CASSLLPPAVYGYTF.

The V and J genes are TRBV27 and TRBJ2-6; TRBD1 is a possible D gene (6 bases). The V gene lost 3 bases and the J gene lost 0 bases, with 12 bases spanning the gap. CDR1 and CDR2 (germline): MNHEY, SMNVEV (reference sequence). The CDR3 consists of 17 residues. The CDR3 DNA reads TGTGCCAGCAGTTTCAGGGGTCCGGGCTCTGGGGCCAACGTCCTGACTTTC. Encoded protein: CASSFRGPGSGANVLTF.

As concerns this clone: Other DNA sequences in the sample encode the same CDR3. The rearrangement links TRBV3-1 (or the pseudogene TRBV3-2) to TRBJ2-6, with 9 bases lining up with TRBD1. Germline CDR1 is LGHDT and CDR2 is YNNKEL (reference sequence). The CDR3 runs 16 residues. V lost 4 bases, J lost 2 bases, and 3 bases stayed unmatched. The CDR3 is CASSPDRGAGANVLTF. In nucleotides, the CDR3 is TGTGCCAGCAGCCCGGACAGGGGTGCTGGGGCCAACGTCCTGACTTTC.

This chain connects TRBV7-2 to TRBJ2-2, with a possible D match to TRBD2 (6 bases). Germline V gene sequence: CDR1 SGHTA, CDR2 FQGNSA. The germline V and J ends were trimmed by 5 bases and 1 base, with 11 bases remaining between them. CDR3 length: 15 amino acids. The CDR3 here is CASSTGLLNTGELFF. The CDR3 coding sequence is TGTGCCAGCAGCACGGGACTGTTGAACACCGGGGAGCTGTTTTTT.

CDR3 nucleotide sequence: TGCAGCGTGGACAGCTACAATGAGCAGTTCTTC. Protein: CSVDSYNEQFF. The chain combines TRBV29-1 with TRBJ2-1, with D possibly TRBD1 on 6 matching bases. The CDR3 sequence is 11 residues long. CDR1 is SQVTM and CDR2 is ANQGSEA in the germline V gene. V lost 6 bases and J 3 bases, leaving 6 bases between the germline ends.

This chain joins TRBV18 and TRBJ1-4; no reliable D call. The CDR3 loop spans 13 amino acids. Trimming took off 8 bases at V and 0 bases at J, with 7 bases between the two ends. Looked up from germline, CDR1 is KGHSH and CDR2 is LQKENI. The CDR3: CASQQATNEKLFF. The CDR3 nucleotides are TGTGCCAGCCAACAAGCAACTAATGAAAAACTGTTTTTT.

This sequence joins TRBV6-5 and TRBJ1-1; D not certain. The CDR3 loop spans 14 amino acids. Trimming took 5 bases from V and 2 from J, leaving 12 bases between them. From germline, CDR1 is MNHEY and CDR2 SVGAGI. The CDR3 loop is CASSHPEGNTEAFF. Written as DNA, the CDR3 is TGTGCCAGCAGTCATCCTGAGGGTAACACTGAAGCTTTCTTT.

The count of this clone is one. The V and J genes are TRBV6-1 and TRBJ2-7; D is unresolved. The ends were cut back, 2 bases at V and 1 base at J, with 6 bases in the middle. The CDR3 has 13 residues. The germline V gene has CDR1 MNHNS and CDR2 SASEGT. The CDR3 region has the DNA TGTGCCAGCAGTGAATACAAATCCTACGAGCAGTACTTC. It translates to CASSEYKSYEQYF.

This chain connects TRBV30 to TRBJ2-3, with 7 bases identical to TRBD2. CDR1 and CDR2 from the germline V gene are GTSNPN and SVGIG (reference sequence). Germline trimming cut 8 bases from V and 3 bases from J; bases unmatched to any gene: 11. This CDR3 is 14 amino acids long. The CDR3 region has the DNA TGTGCCGTCTCGGCGGGAGTTAATACAGATACGCAGTATTTT. This translates into CAVSAGVNTDTQYF.

The rearrangement uses TRBV5-4 and TRBJ1-1; no clear D gene. The germline V gene encodes CDR1 SGHNT and CDR2 YYREEE (reference sequence). This CDR3 has 13 amino acids. The V end was cut by 0 bases, the J end by 8 bases, with 11 bases between. As DNA, the CDR3 is TGTGCCAGCAGCTTGGCGAACACGGGAGAAGCTTTCTTT. Translation: CASSLANTGEAFF.

The rearrangement links TRBV7-8 to TRBJ2-1; D might be TRBD2 (5 bases). The ends were cut back, 5 bases at V and 0 bases at J, with 17 bases in the middle. Germline values: CDR1 SGHVS, CDR2 FQNEAQ. The CDR3 sequence is 17 residues long. DNA of the CDR3: TGTGCCAGCAGCCCATATGAAGTAGGACTCTCCTACAATGAGCAGTTCTTC. Amino acid sequence: CASSPYEVGLSYNEQFF.

The chain employs TRBV19 and TRBJ1-3, with unresolved D. CDR1 is LNHDA, CDR2 SQIVND, per germline (reference sequence). V shed 0 bases and J shed 0 bases, with 9 bases lying between them. The CDR3 totals 16 residues. CDR3 region: CASSIERLNSGNTIYF. The CDR3 region has the DNA TGTGCCAGTAGTATAGAGCGACTGAACTCTGGAAACACCATATATTTT. The entire variable domain, with the rest obtained from reference TRBV19 and TRBJ1-3, is as follows: DGGITQSPKYLFRKEGQNVTLSCEQNLNHDAMYWYRQDPGQGLRLIYYSQIVNDFQKGDIAEGYSVSREKKESFPLTVTSAQKNPTAFYLCASSIERLNSGNTIYFGEGSWLTVV.